This T cell receptor beta chain came from a study of OX40 agonist ivuxolimab in advanced cancers. Background on the study: In this cohort, patients received ivuxolimab, an agonistic anti-OX40 (CD134) antibody. The study reported partial responses in three patients: one hepatocellular carcinoma, two cutaneous melanoma. Study-wide results and limits: More expanded clones were seen, on average, in CD8+ T cells than in CD4+.

This clone was counted between two and nine times. The antigen is undetermined. The V gene end was trimmed by 4 bases and the J gene end by 4 bases; junction bases not matched to a gene: 7. The CDR3 has 15 residues. Germline loops: CDR1 SGHTA, CDR2 FQGTGA. The method was immunoSEQ multiplex PCR; TCRdb's version includes in-frame clones alone and lacks a portion of them. In the table there are roughly 50,000 clones, more than 75% of which are singletons. It was autoimmune disease history or systemic immunosuppression that excluded patients. J is TRBJ2-1 and V is TRBV7-3; 7 bases fit TRBD2. The sequence came from an adult with an advanced solid tumor such as melanoma, head and neck, liver or kidney cancer. This sample comprised CD4+ or CD8+ T cells sorted from blood, obtained in a trial of the OX40 agonist ivuxolimab. The CDR3 bases are TGTGCCAGCAGCTCGGCCAGCGGGATATACAATGAGCAGTTCTTC. Amino acids: CASSSASGIYNEQFF.